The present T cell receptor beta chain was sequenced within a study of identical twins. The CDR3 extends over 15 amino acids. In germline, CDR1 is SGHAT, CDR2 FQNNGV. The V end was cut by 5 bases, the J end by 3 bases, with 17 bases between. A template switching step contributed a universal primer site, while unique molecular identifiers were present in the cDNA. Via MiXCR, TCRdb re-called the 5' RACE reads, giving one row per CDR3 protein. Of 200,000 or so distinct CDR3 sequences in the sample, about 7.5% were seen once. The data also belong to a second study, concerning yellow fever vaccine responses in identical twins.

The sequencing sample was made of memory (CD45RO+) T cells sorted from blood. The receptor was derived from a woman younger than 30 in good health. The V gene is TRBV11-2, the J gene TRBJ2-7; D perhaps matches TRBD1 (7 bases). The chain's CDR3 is CASSERQGGVYEQYF. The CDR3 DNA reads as TGTGCCAGCAGCGAACGACAGGGCGGGGTCTACGAGCAGTACTTC.